The 14 T cell receptor beta chains in this list originate from one sample, sequenced in a study of blood T cell repertoires in COVID-19. Sequencing used immunoSEQ multiplex PCR; TCRdb keeps in-frame clones, though not all of them. Of around 360,000 clones in the sample, around 87% are singletons; the top ten hold 1.5% to 2%. The sequencing input was PBMCs or T cells enriched from blood (not recorded which). Source of these receptors: a man aged 35 to 55 in a cohort exposed to, infected with or recovered from COVID-19 (not recorded which).

The rearrangement links TRBV2 to TRBJ1-1; no firm D call. Germline loops: CDR1 SNHLY, CDR2 FYNNEI. The CDR3 spans 13 residues. The germline V and J ends were trimmed by 8 bases and 4 bases, with 14 bases remaining between them. CDR3 sequence reads: CASGSTLSTEAFF. For the CDR3, the DNA is TGTGCCAGCGGATCGACTCTCAGCACTGAAGCTTTCTTT.

J is TRBJ2-2 and V is TRBV15, with D perhaps matching TRBD1 (5 bases). This CDR3 has 18 residues. Germline V gene lookup returns CDR1 LNHNV and CDR2 YYDKDF (reference sequence). V shed 0 bases and J shed 4 bases, with 18 bases lying between them. The CDR3 bases are TGTGCCACCAGCAGAGAGGATTTCGAGACAGTGGCCACCGGGGAGCTGTTTTTT. It codes for CATSREDFETVATGELFF.

Only a few counts were recorded for this clone. The chain recombines TRBV28 with TRBJ1-3; D uncertain. Between the trimmed V and J ends, which lost 6 bases and 1 base, there was a span of 10 bases. The germline gives CDR1 MDHEN, CDR2 SYDVKM. This CDR3 comprises 14 residues. The CDR3 bases are TGTGCCAGCAGCAGAGACACTTCTGGAAACACCATATATTTT. It is translated as CASSRDTSGNTIYF.

V gene TRBV7-9 combines with J gene TRBJ2-3; 9 bases are shared with TRBD2. The V gene end was trimmed by 5 bases and the J gene end by 4 bases; junction bases not matched to a gene: 10. This CDR3 spans 16 amino acids. Per the germline V gene, CDR1 is SEHNR and CDR2 is FQNEAQ (reference sequence). The CDR3 region is CASSPLLAGSPDTQYF. Here the CDR3 DNA reads TGTGCCAGCAGCCCTTTACTAGCGGGTAGTCCAGATACGCAGTATTTT.

This chain connects TRBV9 to TRBJ1-3; D is possibly TRBD1 (6 bases). The ends were cut back, 0 bases at V and 1 base at J, with 11 bases in the middle. In germline, CDR1 is SGDLS, CDR2 YYNGEE. The CDR3 has 16 residues. The CDR3 bases are TGTGCCAGCAGCGTAGGAACAGGGCGATCTGGAAACACCATATATTTT. This translates into CASSVGTGRSGNTIYF.

J is TRBJ2-3 and V is TRBV30; 10 bases match TRBD2. The V gene's germline CDR1 is GTSNPN and CDR2 SVGIG (reference sequence). CDR3 size: 15 residues. The trim removed 2 bases at V and 1 base at J, leaving 3 bases unmatched. The DNA of the CDR3 is TGTGCCTGGAGTACAGGACTAGCGGGCACAGATACGCAGTATTTT. Protein product: CAWSTGLAGTDTQYF.

V is TRBV27 and J is TRBJ2-7, with a tentative D call TRBD2 (6 bases). Germline CDR1 and CDR2: MNHEY and SMNVEV (reference sequence). The CDR3 is made up of 12 amino acids. Trimming took 3 bases from V and 3 from J, leaving 6 bases between them. CDR3 protein: CASSLEGYEQYF. DNA for the CDR3: TGTGCCAGCAGTTTGGAGGGCTACGAGCAGTACTTC.

V and J are TRBV2 and TRBJ2-7; 9 nucleotides agree with TRBD2. V shed 5 bases, J shed 5 bases, and the junction held 4 bases outside the gene matches. Germline lookup yields CDR1 SNHLY and CDR2 FYNNEI. The CDR3 runs to 13 residues. The CDR3 sequence is CASSRAGGHEQYF. The CDR3 nucleotides read TGTGCCAGCAGTAGAGCGGGAGGCCACGAGCAGTACTTC.

The chain carries TRBV10-1 and TRBJ2-7; tentatively, D is TRBD2 (7 bases). The CDR3 is 14 residues long. V was trimmed by 2 bases and J by 3 bases, leaving 11 bases between them. CDR1 is WNHNN, CDR2 SYGVQD, per germline (reference sequence). CDR3 DNA sequence: TGCGCCAGCAGTGAGGGGGGGGCGGGCTACGAGCAGTACTTC. Translating gives CASSEGGAGYEQYF.

This chain connects TRBV5-1 to TRBJ2-5, with unresolved D. This CDR3 spans 13 amino acids. V lost 4 bases and J 0 bases, leaving 7 bases between the germline ends. The germline V gene has CDR1 SGHRS and CDR2 YFSETQ. CDR3 sequence (DNA): TGCGCCAGCAGCAGAGGTTACCAAGAGACCCAGTACTTC. This gives the protein CASSRGYQETQYF.

V usage is TRBV7-9 and J usage is TRBJ1-2; a possible D gene is TRBD1 (5 bases). Germline CDR1 is SEHNR and CDR2 is FQNEAQ (reference sequence). This CDR3 has 13 amino acids. Trimming removed 1 base from V and 8 bases from J, with 11 bases in between. In nucleotides, the CDR3 is TGTGCCAGCAGCTTAGAGGGGCGCGGAGGCTACACCTTC. Amino acids: CASSLEGRGGYTF.

The chain has TRBV6-1 and TRBJ2-5, with no clear D. Germline CDR1 MNHNS, CDR2 SASEGT. The CDR3 runs 14 residues. The V gene lost 0 bases and the J gene lost 5 bases, with 10 bases spanning the gap. CDR3 sequence reads: CASSEALGRETQYF. The CDR3 DNA is TGTGCCAGCAGTGAAGCTCTGGGCCGGGAGACCCAGTACTTC.

V usage is TRBV27 and J usage is TRBJ1-5, with 7 bases identical to TRBD1. The CDR3 is 16 amino acids. The V gene's germline CDR1 is MNHEY and CDR2 SMNVEV (reference sequence). The ends lost 5 bases at V and 1 base at J; junction bases unmatched: 8. CDR3 amino acids: CASSTTGYGSNQPQHF. The CDR3 bases are TGTGCCAGCAGTACGACAGGGTATGGAAGCAATCAGCCCCAGCATTTT.

The chain carries TRBV7-7 and TRBJ2-2; 8 bases are shared with TRBD1. The J segment lost 11 bases and the V segment lost 5 bases, leaving 13 bases of the junction unmatched. The CDR3 runs to 15 residues. The V gene's germline CDR1 is SSHAT and CDR2 FNYEAQ (reference sequence). The DNA for the CDR3 is TGTGCCAGCAGCCCCGGGACAGGCCTTTTGAACGAGCTGTTTTTT. It yields the protein CASSPGTGLLNELFF.